What follows are 18 T cell receptor beta chains derived from one specimen sequenced in a study of metastatic and nonmetastatic thyroid tumors. Using MiXCR, TCRdb reanalyzed the PCR reads. The sample carries some 28,000 clones, about 15% recorded once. All patients reached thyroid surgery having received no treatment beforehand. The sequencing input was blood. The receptors shown here come from a female donor with papillary thyroid cancer or a benign thyroid nodule (not recorded which). Some clones in this sample may be carry-over from other donors' samples.

This clone has at least ten counts. This sequence joins TRBV18 and TRBJ2-1; a weak D match, TRBD1 (6 bases). Per germline, CDR1 KGHSH and CDR2 LQKENI. V was cut by 6 bases and J by 7 bases, with 22 bases left in between. The CDR3 is 16 amino acids. The CDR3, as DNA: TGTGCCAGCTCCCTCGGTACGGGACATAACACTAATGAGCAGTTCTTC. It specifies CASSLGTGHNTNEQFF.

Comments on this clone: Germline and junction disagree at one end, which may indicate a read error. The chain joins TRBV6-6 to TRBJ1-5; no definite D call. From germline, CDR1 is MNHNY and CDR2 SVGAGI (reference sequence). The CDR3 has 13 amino acids. This CDR3 reads CARSYSVTQPLHF. The CDR3, as DNA: TGTGCCCGCAGTTACTCGGTGACTCAGCCCCTGCATTTT.

This clone was seen ten or more times. This chain joins TRBV12-3 or TRBV12-4 and TRBJ2-1; 10 positions agree with TRBD2. V shed 3 bases and J 8 bases; nucleotides not matched to a gene: 10. CDR3 length: 16 amino acids. The chain's CDR3 is CASSFFGTSEVDEQFF. The CDR3 region has the DNA TGTGCCAGCAGTTTTTTCGGGACTAGCGAGGTCGATGAGCAGTTCTTC.

This clone qualifies as medium-sized. The rearrangement links TRBV28 to TRBJ2-7; D gene unclear. The germline V gene encodes CDR1 MDHEN and CDR2 SYDVKM. Trimming removed 5 bases at V and 0 bases at J, with 5 bases between. The length of the CDR3 is 12 residues. The CDR3 protein is CASSPNSYEQYF. In DNA, the CDR3 is TGTGCCAGCAGTCCGAACTCCTACGAGCAGTACTTC.

This clone was seen repeatedly, ten times or more. V is TRBV19 and J is TRBJ2-3; 10 bases agree with TRBD2. V lost 6 bases to trimming and J lost 6 bases; unmatched junction nucleotides: 9. The CDR3 has 15 amino acids. Germline CDR1 and CDR2: LNHDA and SQIVND (reference sequence). As DNA, the CDR3 is TGTGCCAGTAGAAAAGCGGGAGGGCCGGGGGATACGCAGTATTTT. The encoded protein is CASRKAGGPGDTQYF.

The rearrangement uses TRBV4-1 and TRBJ2-1; possible D gene TRBD2, 6 bases. Trimming cost V 10 bases and J 7 bases, with 20 bases left between them. The CDR3 is 14 amino acids. In germline, CDR1 is MGHRA, CDR2 YSYEKL. DNA of the CDR3: TGCGCCATCATCCACCCGGGAGCAGGAAATGAGCAGTTCTTC. Translating gives CAIIHPGAGNEQFF.

J is TRBJ1-5 and V is TRBV19; D ambiguous. The CDR3 runs 14 residues. Trimming took 7 bases from V and 11 from J, leaving 21 bases between them. Germline V gives CDR1 LNHDA, CDR2 SQIVND (reference sequence). This chain's CDR3 is CASNTPTGNKTQHF. The CDR3 DNA reads as TGTGCCAGTAATACCCCCACGGGCAATAAGACCCAGCATTTT.

This clone is medium-sized within its sample. The rearrangement links TRBV20-1 to TRBJ1-1; possibly TRBD1 for D (5 bases). This CDR3 is built from 14 residues. Germline-derived CDR1 and CDR2 are DFQATT and SNEGSKA (reference sequence). The V end lost 0 bases, the J end lost 0 bases, and 8 bases lay between the germline ends. The CDR3 nucleotides read TGCAGTGCTAGAGACCGGACACTGAACACTGAAGCTTTCTTT. Its translation is CSARDRTLNTEAFF.

This clone occurred many times. The chain has TRBV12-3 or TRBV12-4 and TRBJ1-6; no clear D gene. With 5 bases removed from V and 4 bases from J, the gap between germline ends came to 12 bases. The CDR3 has 15 residues. The CDR3 loop is CASSLSYGYNSPLHF. CDR3 DNA sequence: TGTGCCAGCAGTCTGAGTTATGGTTATAATTCACCCCTCCACTTT.

V usage is TRBV4-1 and J usage is TRBJ2-2; 10 bases map to TRBD1. V lost 0 bases to trimming and J lost 3 bases; unmatched junction nucleotides: 4. The CDR3 has 17 residues. The germline V gene has CDR1 MGHRA and CDR2 YSYEKL. CDR3 residues: CASSQDQGTGDTGELFF. The CDR3 DNA sequence: TGCGCCAGCAGCCAAGATCAAGGGACAGGGGACACCGGGGAGCTGTTTTTT.

There are many counts of this clone. The chain couples TRBV19 to TRBJ2-3; D perhaps matches TRBD1 (6 bases). V lost 9 bases, J lost 4 bases, and 20 bases lay in between. The CDR3 sequence is 15 residues long. Germline assignment: CDR1 LNHDA and CDR2 SQIVND (reference sequence). The CDR3 DNA reads TGTGCCAGCCACGACGTGGGGGCGCGGGCAGATACGCAGTATTTT. Residues: CASHDVGARADTQYF. The whole variable domain, filled in from reference TRBV19 and TRBJ2-3, reads DGGITQSPKYLFRKEGQNVTLSCEQNLNHDAMYWYRQDPGQGLRLIYYSQIVNDFQKGDIAEGYSVSREKKESFPLTVTSAQKNPTAFYLCASHDVGARADTQYFGPGTRLTVL.

Many counts were recorded for this clone. The rearrangement joins TRBV10-2 to TRBJ2-3; no firm D call. The CDR3 loop spans 11 amino acids. Trimming cost V 7 bases and J 5 bases, with 7 bases left between them. The germline V gene has CDR1 WSHSY and CDR2 SAAADI. The CDR3 region has the DNA TGCGCCAGCACCCTGGGAGATACGCAGTATTTT. Translated: CASTLGDTQYF.

With respect to this clone: One end of the junction is discordant with germline, which a read error may explain. The chain employs TRBV11-2 and TRBJ1-1; no firm D call. Germline V lookup: CDR1 SGHAT, CDR2 FQNNGV. The CDR3 runs 14 residues. Here the CDR3 DNA reads TGTGCCAGCATCTTACAGTCCACGAACACTGAAGCTTTCTTT. It yields the protein CASILQSTNTEAFF.

This clone showed up many times. No conserved phenylalanine or tryptophan is present at the end of the CDR3, so a read error is the likely explanation. The DNA is left out, because the CDR3 cannot be placed on it with certainty; the CDR3 is given as TCRdb lists it. The chain is built from TRBV9 and TRBJ2-6; the listed D gene, TRBD1, was not tested against the DNA. The CDR3 spans 10 amino acids, including both terminal residues. Germline assignment: CDR1 SGDLS and CDR2 YYNGEE. The CDR3 here is CASSVAPTGV.

This clone was seen many times. The chain combines TRBV2 with TRBJ1-4, with 8 nucleotides matching TRBD1. Germline assignment: CDR1 SNHLY and CDR2 FYNNEI. V shed 8 bases, J shed 8 bases, and the junction held 7 bases outside the gene matches. The CDR3 sequence is 13 residues long. CDR3 in amino acids: CASLGQGGEKLFF. Written as DNA, the CDR3 is TGTGCCAGCCTCGGACAGGGAGGGGAAAAACTGTTTTTT.

This chain uses TRBV28 with TRBJ2-6; the D call may be TRBD1 or TRBD2 (5 bases each). Trimming removed 4 bases from V and 4 bases from J, with 14 bases in between. The V gene's germline CDR1 is MDHEN and CDR2 SYDVKM. This CDR3 is built from 16 residues. The CDR3 sequence: CASSYAGWGGANVLTF. The DNA for the CDR3 is TGTGCCAGCAGTTATGCAGGGTGGGGGGGGGCCAACGTCCTGACTTTC.

This clone was seen many times. The chain recombines TRBV20-1 with TRBJ1-2; TRBD1 is a possible D gene (5 bases). Germline V gene sequence: CDR1 DFQATT, CDR2 SNEGSKA (reference sequence). There are 14 residues in the CDR3. Trimming stripped 3 bases from V and 2 bases from J, with 13 bases between. The CDR3 DNA reads as TGCAGTGCTAGCAGACAGTGGAGGAACTATGGCTACACCTTC. Translated, it gives CSASRQWRNYGYTF.

This clone has at least ten counts. The CDR3 here is CASSPTRGETQYF. CDR3 nucleotide sequence: TGTGCCAGCTCCCCCACTAGGGGAGAGACCCAGTACTTC. The genes are TRBV18 and TRBJ2-5; D is possibly TRBD1 or TRBD2 (5 bases each). The CDR3 contains 13 residues. Trimming pared 6 bases from V and 4 bases from J, leaving 12 bases between. Germline V gives CDR1 KGHSH, CDR2 LQKENI.